Listed below are T cell receptor beta chains from one sample, sequenced in a study of blood T cell repertoires in COVID-19. Produced via immunoSEQ multiplex PCR; TCRdb's table is partial and in-frame only. Of 100,000 to 150,000 clones listed, about 83% are singletons. Sequencing was carried out using peripheral blood. Receptors were obtained from a human donor in a cohort sampled during active COVID-19. Each CDR3 is given with its conserved first and last residue. The order of the fields is J gene, D gene, V gene, clone size, CDR3 protein, CDR3 DNA. A D gene is named only where the DNA matches it firmly. The size field is filled for only some rows; it gives once, few, many or a size class.

>TRBJ2-5|TRBD2|TRBV6-1|NA
CASSEAGQQETQYF
TGTGCCAGCAGCGAAGCGGGGCAACAAGAGACCCAGTACTTC
>TRBJ1-5|NA|TRBV24-1|NA
CATSAGSSQPQHF
TGTGCCACCAGTGCGGGTTCAAGTCAGCCCCAGCATTTT
>TRBJ2-5|NA|TRBV7-3|once
CASSLGPEAETQYF
TGTGCCAGCAGCTTGGGGCCCGAAGCGGAGACCCAGTACTTC
>TRBJ2-1|TRBD2|TRBV9|NA
CASSAASGYNEQFF
TGTGCCAGCAGCGCGGCTAGCGGTTACAATGAGCAGTTCTTC
>TRBJ2-3|NA|TRBV10-1|NA
CASSESGPRDTQYF
TGCGCCAGCAGTGAGTCGGGGCCGCGGGATACGCAGTATTTT
>TRBJ2-5|TRBD2|TRBV20-1|NA
CSASRLAGGLRETQYF
TGCAGTGCTAGTAGACTAGCGGGAGGGCTGCGGGAGACCCAGTACTTC
>TRBJ2-7|TRBD2|TRBV28|NA
CASSFASSGRGYEQYF
TGTGCCAGCAGTTTCGCGTCTAGCGGGAGGGGTTACGAGCAGTACTTC
>TRBJ2-2|NA|TRBV7-7|NA
CASSLNELLSKSNTGELFF
TGTGCCAGCAGCTTAAACGAGCTTCTTTCGAAAAGTAACACCGGGGAGCTGTTTTTT
>TRBJ2-7|NA|TRBV5-8|NA
CASSLELSYEQYF
TGTGCCAGCAGCTTGGAACTCTCCTACGAGCAGTACTTC
>TRBJ1-1|TRBD1|TRBV5-1|NA
CASSLGDSQSIVRTEAFF
TGCGCCAGCAGCTTGGGGGACAGCCAAAGTATTGTGAGGACTGAAGCTTTCTTT
>TRBJ2-4|TRBD1|TRBV5-1|NA
CASSHGTGWEGNIQYF
TGCGCCAGCAGCCACGGGACAGGGTGGGAAGGAAACATTCAGTACTTC
>TRBJ2-1|TRBD1|TRBV5-1|NA
CASSLRPGGLDEQFF
TGCGCCAGCAGCTTGAGGCCAGGGGGCTTGGATGAGCAGTTCTTC
>TRBJ1-2|NA|TRBV19|NA
CASSELRGRTYGYTF
TGTGCCAGTAGTGAATTAAGGGGCAGGACATATGGCTACACCTTC
>TRBJ2-3|NA|TRBV5-8|once
CASSLERGTDTQYF
TGTGCCAGCAGCTTGGAGCGGGGCACAGATACGCAGTATTTT
>TRBJ2-3|NA|TRBV10-1|NA
CASSGWAAGSTDTQYF
TGCGCCAGCAGCGGCTGGGCGGCGGGAAGCACAGATACGCAGTATTTT
>TRBJ2-7|TRBD2|TRBV28|few
CASSFRSGTSGRAFHEQYF
TGTGCCAGCAGCTTCCGATCCGGGACTAGCGGGAGGGCCTTCCACGAGCAGTACTTC
>TRBJ2-6|TRBD2|TRBV3-1/TRBV3-2|NA
CASSQVASGGSGANVLTF
TGTGCCAGCAGCCAAGTCGCTAGCGGCGGTTCTGGGGCCAACGTCCTGACTTTC
>TRBJ2-1|TRBD2|TRBV15|NA
CATSRPPGTSGRKYNEQFF
TGTGCCACCAGCAGGCCTCCCGGGACTAGCGGGAGAAAATACAATGAGCAGTTCTTC
>TRBJ2-3|TRBD2|TRBV2|once
CASSKGLANTDTQYF
TGTGCCAGCAGTAAGGGACTAGCGAACACAGATACGCAGTATTTT
>TRBJ1-3|NA|TRBV6-1|NA
CASSEPGLSGNTIYF
TGTGCCAGCAGTGAGCCAGGGCTCTCTGGAAACACCATATATTTT
>TRBJ1-5|TRBD1|TRBV19|NA
CASLLTGASNQPQHF
TGTGCCAGCCTCTTGACAGGGGCTAGCAATCAGCCCCAGCATTTT
>TRBJ2-7|NA|TRBV9|once
CASSVDLGSVYEQYF
TGTGCCAGCAGCGTAGATCTGGGCTCTGTATACGAGCAGTACTTC
>TRBJ2-3|NA|TRBV5-4|NA
CASSLGPRTTNTDTQYF
TGTGCCAGCAGCTTGGGGCCACGGACTACCAACACAGATACGCAGTATTTT
>TRBJ2-1|TRBD2|TRBV14|NA
CASSRRSGLAEINEQFF
TGTGCCAGCAGCCGGAGGTCAGGACTAGCGGAGATTAATGAGCAGTTCTTC
>TRBJ1-5|NA|TRBV28|NA
CASRKSQGYSNQPQHF
TGTGCCAGCAGGAAAAGCCAGGGGTACAGCAATCAGCCCCAGCATTTT
>TRBJ1-5|TRBD1|TRBV6-1|NA
CASSEGTGHNQPQHF
TGTGCCAGCAGTGAAGGGACAGGCCACAATCAGCCCCAGCATTTT
>TRBJ2-1|TRBD1|TRBV19|once
CASSIVGDSQNEQFF
TGTGCCAGTAGTATAGTCGGGGACAGTCAAAATGAGCAGTTCTTC
>TRBJ2-3|NA|TRBV4-1|NA
CASSQEGFRTTSTDTQYF
TGCGCCAGCAGCCAAGAAGGGTTCCGGACTACCAGCACAGATACGCAGTATTTT
>TRBJ1-4|TRBD1|TRBV6-6|NA
CASTVTGGNEKLFF
TGTGCCAGCACCGTAACAGGGGGTAATGAAAAACTGTTTTTT
>TRBJ1-1|NA|TRBV7-9|NA
CASSPDPLRDTEAFF
TGTGCCAGCAGCCCCGACCCACTTCGGGACACTGAAGCTTTCTTT
>TRBJ2-5|TRBD1|TRBV2|few
CASSEDGTGGQETQYF
TGTGCCAGCAGTGAAGACGGGACAGGGGGCCAAGAGACCCAGTACTTC
>TRBJ2-4|NA|TRBV5-1|NA
CASSPLQSAAKNIQYF
TGCGCCAGCAGCCCTCTTCAAAGCGCAGCCAAAAACATTCAGTACTTC
>TRBJ1-5|TRBD1|TRBV30|NA
CAWDRGLSNQPQHF
TGTGCCTGGGACAGGGGGCTGAGCAATCAGCCCCAGCATTTT
>TRBJ2-1|TRBD2|TRBV3-1/TRBV3-2|NA
CASSQISSSGLFGNEQFF
TGTGCCAGCAGCCAAATTTCCTCTAGCGGTCTGTTTGGGAATGAGCAGTTCTTC
>TRBJ2-1|TRBD2|TRBV5-1|NA
CASSLTTSGTNEQFF
TGCGCCAGCAGCTTGACGACTAGCGGGACGAATGAGCAGTTCTTC
>TRBJ2-1|TRBD2|TRBV10-1|NA
CASSESLTSGEYNEQFF
TGCGCCAGCAGTGAGTCATTAACTAGCGGAGAATACAATGAGCAGTTCTTC
>TRBJ2-5|TRBD1|TRBV19|NA
CASSMGGQGTQYF
TGTGCCAGTAGTATGGGTGGACAGGGGACCCAGTACTTC
>TRBJ1-5|NA|TRBV7-8|NA
CASSLDLMGGNNQPQHF
TGTGCCAGCAGCTTAGATCTTATGGGGGGGAACAATCAGCCCCAGCATTTT
>TRBJ1-6|NA|TRBV19|NA
CASSTLYLDNSPLHF
TGTGCCAGTAGTACCCTCTACCTCGATAATTCACCCCTCCACTTT
>TRBJ1-1|TRBD1|TRBV6-5|NA
CASRRDRGPEAFF
TGTGCCAGTCGCCGGGACAGGGGGCCTGAAGCTTTCTTT
>TRBJ1-1|NA|TRBV6-5|NA
CASSYSAVGNTEAFF
TGTGCCAGCAGTTACTCTGCGGTGGGGAACACTGAAGCTTTCTTT
>TRBJ1-1|NA|TRBV7-9|NA
CASSPLGQPNTEAFF
TGTGCCAGCAGCCCCTTGGGACAACCGAACACTGAAGCTTTCTTT
>TRBJ1-4|NA|TRBV19|NA
CASSTAGTNEKLFF
TGTGCCAGTAGTACGGCAGGAACTAATGAAAAACTGTTTTTT
>TRBJ2-5|NA|TRBV5-6|NA
CASSFVRETQYF
TGTGCCAGCAGCTTCGTCCGGGAGACCCAGTACTTC
>TRBJ1-5|NA|TRBV3-1/TRBV3-2|NA
CASSQGGQPNQPQHF
TGTGCCAGCAGCCAAGGTGGACAACCCAATCAGCCCCAGCATTTT